This TCR beta chain was identified in a study of human T cells and chemical hapten exposure. MiXCR was run by TCRdb on the RACE reads, yielding one entry per CDR3 protein. The data contain roughly 100,000 distinct CDR3 sequences, 9.5% to 12% of them singletons. This clonotype turned up a few times. CDR1 DFQATT and CDR2 SNEGSKA come from the germline V gene (reference sequence). V shed 0 bases and J 7 bases; nucleotides not matched to a gene: 14. This CDR3 has 18 amino acids. Time point given: patch test 1, 2 weeks after DPC sensitization. Treatment here: therapeutic diphenylcyclopropenone sensitization with weekly scalp DPC. Each patch test followed a blood draw. Every donor had alopecia and was 18 to 70 years old; all were suitable for DPC. Whole blood, unfractionated, served as the material for total RNA extraction.

The chain employs TRBV20-1 and TRBJ2-1, with 11 bases that match TRBD2. This sequence was found in a woman in her forties with alopecia areata. Some clones in this sample may be carry-over from other donors' samples. The material was whole blood, obtained in connection with sensitization to the hapten diphenylcyclopropenone (DPC). The CDR3 coding sequence is TGCAGTGCTAGAGATCTACGTCCGGCTAGCGGGGGGATTAATGAGCAGTTCTTC. Encoded protein: CSARDLRPASGGINEQFF.